This T cell receptor beta chain stems from a study of cytomegalovirus exposure and HLA in healthy donors (dated by TCRdb to the late 2010s). Study-level background: An earlier analysis of a few hundred of the donors reported 276 Gb of sequence data and around 110 million unique TCR beta sequences obtained from about 179 million T cells. An early release covering just under 650 HLA-typed donors comprised roughly 300 gigabases of sequencing data and roughly 86 million unique TCR sequences. Of the roughly 400 genotyped donors, around 81% fell in the genetic ancestry cluster associated with self-reported Caucasian donors. The study aimed to test whether cataloging public T cell receptors could reveal signatures of past pathogen exposure. The T cell repertoires of around 670 subjects were profiled by immunosequencing and related to cytomegalovirus serostatus. A separate validation cohort of 90 to 150 different subjects was used in addition to the roughly 620-subject first cohort. High-throughput TCR immunosequencing, statistical association of individual TCRs with disease status, and machine learning were combined to predict cytomegalovirus infection status. A later analysis re-analyzed previously published TCR beta repertoires from several hundred donors and added high-resolution HLA genotyping to study TCR occurrence patterns. Rather than drawing on any new phenotypic data, the later analysis identified candidate immune exposures from TCR beta sequences and the way those sequences occurred across donors. An earlier analysis of 587 of the donors applied high-throughput TCR beta sequencing to assess whether each TCR beta V gene segment acted as functional or pseudogenic. Donor age, sex, ethnicity and CMV serostatus were compiled together with the repertoire data. A later genetic analysis used genome-wide SNP genotypes for about 60% of the 666 donors, treating that subset as a discovery cohort. All discovery cohort repertoires had been generated using a single sequencing platform. HLA typing included class I and class II loci at four-digit resolution. The number of typed donors differed by locus: roughly 620-630 for A, B, C, DRB1 and DQB1; approximately 520 for DQA1; roughly 600 for DPA1; and 400 to 480 for DPB1. Several DR-DQ haplotypes were treated as single units for association and clustering because of strong linkage in the cohort. Across around 400 genotyped donors of the cohort, an average of about 240,000 unique TCR beta nucleotide sequences per donor were sequenced, and 15% to 20% of those sequences were non-productive.

Of note for this clone: Its antigen specificity is not known. There are no base qualities to consult, and no much larger clone falls within one base.

The germline V gene specifies MGHRA as CDR1 and YSYEKL as CDR2. From its cysteine to its phenylalanine, the CDR3 spans 17 amino acids. Of all the DNA, just the CDR3 is kept, 51 bases in frame from base 1. The V end loses 0 bases and the J end loses 2 bases, and a stretch of 14 bases separates them. Libraries were made using the immunoSEQ multiplex PCR assay. For the multiplex PCR, a mixture combining 60 forward primers for TCR Vbeta segments and 13 reverse primers for TCR Jbeta segments was used. The CDR3 region of rearranged TCR beta genes was amplified from genomic DNA by a multiplex PCR assay. The Illumina HiSeq System was used to sequence the amplified TCR beta libraries as 87-base-pair reads. In the source study's methods: In a later analysis, 80 million or so unique TCR beta chains were counted across the roughly 610 repertoires, and around 10 million of these chains were shared by at least two donors. Raw reads were error-corrected and collapsed into unique sequences with a nearest-neighbor algorithm that merged closely related sequences to remove PCR and sequencing errors. Alignment of CDR3 sequences to IMGT reference sequences was used to assign V, D and J gene segments. For a sequence to be retained, a match of at least six nucleotides to both a V gene segment and a J gene segment was required. Rearrangements were classified as productive when the CDR3 lacked stop codons and remained in frame with V and J, and all other rearrangements were classified as non-productive. CDR3 was defined according to IMGT convention as the region running from the second conserved V-encoded cysteine to the conserved J-encoded phenylalanine. In an earlier analysis of more than 550 of the donors, sequences lacking an unambiguous match to a single V gene segment were excluded. An earlier analysis of roughly 590 of the donors called V segments functional above 56.7% productive rearrangements and segregating when the between-donor standard deviation exceeded 5%. A statistical classification framework was built to diagnose cytomegalovirus status from the catalog of TCR beta chain sequences. A later analysis assigned V and J genes by comparing TCR nucleotide sequences with IMGT/GENE-DB human TR gene sequences. A later analysis assigned CDR3 sequences and most-parsimonious VDJ recombination scenarios with the TCRdist pipeline. In a later analysis, each TCR beta chain was defined by its CDR3 amino acid sequence together with its V-gene family, and reads lacking a unique V-gene family were excluded. A later analysis removed nearly 600 highly shared, low-generation-probability nucleotide sequences to deal with suspected cross-contamination and a sequencing artifact. A later analysis calculated a clonal expansion index for each public chain from normalized within-repertoire ranks of inferred template counts. In a later analysis, generation probabilities were computed using a VDJ recombination model fitted to out-of-frame rearrangements, and the results were checked against IGoR. Hypergeometric tests were used in a later analysis to score TCR-TCR, TCR-HLA and TCR-CMV co-occurrence, with a repertoire-size bias correction applied to the TCR pairs. In a later analysis, false discovery rates were estimated by permuting HLA or CMV assignments 20 times. In a later analysis, co-occurring TCRs were grouped using DBSCAN, and TCRdist sequence similarity was added for clustering within HLA-allele-positive subsets. Repertoires with fewer than 30,000 or more than 120,000 public chains, plus five repertoires with anomalous nucleotide sharing, were excluded from co-occurrence clustering. In TCRdb, the immuneACCESS table is reduced to in-frame sequences with V and J assigned. These tables do not hold every clone; where another copy was compared, an unresolved V gene accounts for under half, and the others remain unexplained. V, J and clone size reflect that table, while D and trimming were determined from the DNA. The sample table contains 150,000 to 200,000 clones; only one count was recorded for 80% of them. The ten largest clones represent 0.5% to 0.8% of the sample.

General study outcomes and caveats: It was suggested by the authors that the approach could potentially be generalized to other disease states and immunological phenotypes. Some IMGT-functional V segments, including TRBV6-2 and TRBV6-3, could not be distinguished by the 87-base-pair reads and were therefore excluded. A later analysis reported that several top co-occurrence clusters appeared linked to parvovirus B19, influenza, CMV and Epstein-Barr virus. In an earlier analysis of about 600 of the donors, most TCR beta V segments appeared in productive rearrangements about 87% or about 30% of the time, broadly matching IMGT annotations. Compared with equally common non-associated chains, HLA-associated TCR beta chains in a later analysis were more clonally expanded and had lower generation probabilities. This cohort had only TCR beta chains sequenced, and the lack of alpha or paired-chain data limited which features could be detected. A group of highly shared sequence variants was considered likely to be a technical artifact of the sequencing pipeline. Presence/absence analyses assumed roughly uniform sequencing depth across donors, an assumption that may not hold. In a later analysis, most CMV-associated TCR beta chains were found to appear HLA-restricted, with HLA associations seemingly driven largely by CMV exposure. When HLA alleles, especially DR and DQ, strongly co-occurred, attributing TCR associations to individual alleles was difficult. Compared with the roughly 600-donor mean, donors in an Asian-associated ancestry cluster had fewer N-insertions in productive TCRs, according to a later genetic analysis. A total of about 180 TCR beta chains were listed by the study as associated with cytomegalovirus. CMV serostatus was the only immune exposure information available for the cohort. While some public TCRs were present in many individuals, most TCR sequences turned up only very rarely across donors. Cytomegalovirus status was reported to be diagnosed by the classifier with high specificity and sensitivity in both the original and validation cohorts. In a later analysis, 16,951 TCR beta sequences were associated with specific HLA alleles at a false discovery rate of 0.05. In a later analysis, the rate of TCR association differed among HLA loci, with DRB1 alleles having the most associated TCRs and HLA-C alleles having the fewest. Because HLA typing was missing for some donors at each locus, association tests included only the typed subset. A further reported finding was that TCR beta sequences accurately predicted the HLA-A and HLA-B alleles for most subjects in the first cohort. Correlated functional status among segregating V segments might be attributable to linkage disequilibrium, but an unknown experimental factor could not be ruled out. A few of the identified cytomegalovirus-associated TCR beta chains were confirmed in vitro to be specific for cytomegalovirus antigens. The earlier analysis of fewer than 750 of the donors excluded 15 to 20 rarely observed V segments, including chromosome 9 orphons, because counts were too low. V-gene and J-gene trimming of TCR beta chains was associated with a missense DCLRE1C variant in a later genetic analysis, and the association was replicated in an independent cohort.

The cohort comprised fewer than 700 healthy bone marrow donors. Cohort members were all nominally healthy when sampled, although unrecorded immune exposures were likely present. The donor tested CMV seronegative, placing the donor among the 350 or so seronegative members of the cohort. A peripheral blood sample was collected from each donor, and TCR beta sequencing was performed on peripheral blood mononuclear cells. The Qiagen DNeasy Blood Extraction Kit was used to extract genomic DNA from the blood cell samples. Sequenced material: PBMCs. Rearrangement joined TRBV4-1 to TRBJ2-1; TRBD2 might be the D gene, on 6 matching bases. This TCR was recovered from a boy younger than 18 in good health and CMV-seronegative. The DNA is as follows: TGCGCCAGCAGCCAAGACGAGGCGGGATCGACCTACAATGAGCAGTTCTTC. Translated, it gives CASSQDEAGSTYNEQFF.